Here is one T cell receptor (beta chain) with its context. The sample belongs to a study of T cell changes during pregnancy in multiple sclerosis. The CDR3 is 14 amino acids. Trimming cost V 2 bases and J 6 bases, with 12 bases left between them. Germline V gene sequence: CDR1 SGHNT, CDR2 YYREEE (reference sequence). Data came from immunoSEQ multiplex PCR; TCRdb stores just in-frame clones and leaves some out. The repertoire has roughly 89,000 clones, over 80% of them found once; the top ten carry roughly 4%. Sample: peripheral blood, taken in the first trimester of pregnancy. This clonotype was sampled from a female donor with multiple sclerosis, enrolled in a pregnancy study. The V call is TRBV5-4, the J call TRBJ2-1, with D unresolved. CDR3 in DNA: TGTGCCAGCAGCTTTACGATCTCCGGCAATGAGCAGTTCTTC. It is translated as CASSFTISGNEQFF.